This T cell receptor (beta chain) was profiled in a study of CD8 T cells in Susac syndrome. FACS was used to enrich TEMRA cells, whereas the CD8+ and CD4+ T cells were obtained by negative isolation. Reverse transcription of about 0.5 to 1 ug RNA was carried out with random hexamers. The authors amplified TCR beta CDR3 across 54 Vbeta and 13 Jbeta using immunoSEQ multiplex PCR. Using its own MiXCR run on the immunoSEQ multiplex PCR reads, TCRdb lists one record per CDR3 protein. The sample has more than 250,000 distinct CDR3 sequences; roughly 94% are singletons. As to this clonotype: The junction departs from the called germline gene at one end, perhaps through a read error.

CDR3 size: 14 residues. The germline CDR1 and CDR2 sequences are SGHTA and FQGTGA. The chain uses TRBV7-3 and TRBJ2-3, with D hard to call. The sequenced sample consisted of CD4+ T cells from PBMCs. The receptor was isolated from a human donor with multiple sclerosis. The CDR3 loop reads CASSLTTTTDTQYF. CDR3 coding DNA: TGTGCCAGCAGTTTAACGACAACCACAGATACGCAGTATTTT.